The present entry profiles one T cell receptor (beta chain) with its context. What it binds is not known. The data derive from a study of cytomegalovirus exposure and HLA in healthy donors. 60 Vbeta and 13 Jbeta primers were used in PCR. The assay was immunoSEQ multiplex PCR, and TCRdb's table has in-frame clones only and misses some. This repertoire shows over 150,000 clones, 70% to 80% found once; its top ten account for roughly 9%. General study points: The majority of TCR sequences were rare, yet some public TCRs appeared in many donors. Later genetic work tied a missense DCLRE1C variant to beta-chain V and J trimming. Analysis performed later showed TCR beta chains linked to HLA being more clonally expanded than equally common others. TCR association rates varied by HLA locus in a later analysis, with DRB1 highest and HLA-C lowest.

Specimen: PBMCs. This receptor was taken from a man younger than 35 in good health and CMV-seropositive.

The CDR3 region has the DNA TGTGCCTGGAGTGTACACAGGGGGAATCAGCCCCAGCATTTT. The encoded protein is CAWSVHRGNQPQHF. This rearrangement joins TRBV30 to TRBJ1-5, with TRBD1 matching over 8 bases. The CDR3 length is 14 residues. Trimming at V came to 0 bases and at J to 4 bases, leaving 2 bases not matched to a gene. CDR1 is GTSNPN, CDR2 SVGIG, per germline (reference sequence).